These T cell receptor beta chains were read from a single sample in a study of blood T cell repertoires in COVID-19. Sequenced by immunoSEQ multiplex PCR; TCRdb stores in-frame clones only, minus some. The sample includes about 120,000 clones, 75% to 90% seen only once; the top ten take around 4.2%. Sequencing input: peripheral blood. Every receptor here comes from a middle-aged man with acute or convalescent COVID-19. Each CDR3 is given with its conserved first and last residue. The order of the fields is CDR3 length, D gene, J gene, V gene, clone size, CDR3 DNA, CDR3 protein. The D gene is left open where the match is weak. Clone size, where shown, is once, few, many, or a class for clones that have expanded.

19,TRBD1,TRBJ2-2,TRBV7-3,-,TGTGCCAGCAGCTTAGGACTGAGGACAGGGGTCCAAAACACCGGGGAGCTGTTTTTT,CASSLGLRTGVQNTGELFF
16,TRBD2,TRBJ2-7,TRBV5-1,many,TGCGCCAGCAGCGAGACTAGCGGGAGGTTGGCGGGCGAGCAGTACTTC,CASSETSGRLAGEQYF
14,TRBD2,TRBJ2-3,TRBV11-2,-,TGTGCGACGACCGGGACTAGCGGGACAGATACGCAGTATTTT,CATTGTSGTDTQYF
13,-,TRBJ1-2,TRBV10-3,once,TGTGCCATCACCTCGGAGGTTGGCTATGGCTACACCTTC,CAITSEVGYGYTF
14,-,TRBJ1-5,TRBV9,-,TGTGCCAGCAGCGCTGGAATCGGGGAGCAGCCCCAGCATTTT,CASSAGIGEQPQHF
13,-,TRBJ2-1,TRBV11-2,-,TGTGCCAGCAGCTTAGAGCGGTACAATGAGCAGTTCTTC,CASSLERYNEQFF
17,TRBD1,TRBJ2-3,TRBV9,-,TGTGCCAGCAGCGCGAAACGGACAGGGGAAGGATCAGATACGCAGTATTTT,CASSAKRTGEGSDTQYF
17,TRBD1,TRBJ1-2,TRBV5-5,-,TGTGCCAGCAGCCCGCTTACGAGTGGGACAGGGGTAGGAGGCTACACCTTC,CASSPLTSGTGVGGYTF
15,TRBD2,TRBJ2-7,TRBV28,-,TGTGCCAGCACCCTGCCGGGACTAGCGGGACGCGAGCAGTACTTC,CASTLPGLAGREQYF
14,-,TRBJ2-5,TRBV20-1,-,TGCAGTGCTAGTAGCTCTTACGGCCAAGAGACCCAGTACTTC,CSASSSYGQETQYF
14,-,TRBJ1-6,TRBV15,-,TGTGCCACCAGCAGAGTCCAGGGGACTTCACCCCTCCACTTT,CATSRVQGTSPLHF
17,-,TRBJ1-5,TRBV21-1,-,TGTGCCAGCAGCAAAGACCAACCGGGACAGGGCAATCAGCCCCAGCATTTT,CASSKDQPGQGNQPQHF
16,TRBD2,TRBJ2-1,TRBV24-1,-,TGTGCCACCAGTGGCCCACTAGCGGGAGGCGTCACTGAGCAGTTCTTC,CATSGPLAGGVTEQFF
15,-,TRBJ1-3,TRBV5-6,once,TGTGCCAGCAGCTTGGAACGGGTAGAAGGAAACACCATATATTTT,CASSLERVEGNTIYF
16,TRBD1,TRBJ1-2,TRBV10-3,-,TGTGCCATCAGATCGACAGGGGGCCGAACTAACTATGGCTACACCTTC,CAIRSTGGRTNYGYTF
16,TRBD1,TRBJ1-1,TRBV6-1,-,TGTGCCAGCAGTGATGGAGGGGGCCGGGGAAACACTGAAGCTTTCTTT,CASSDGGGRGNTEAFF
14,TRBD2,TRBJ2-7,TRBV5-1,-,TGCGCCAGCAGCTTTAGCGGGAGTTCCTACGAGCAGTACTTC,CASSFSGSSYEQYF
16,TRBD1,TRBJ1-2,TRBV5-1,-,TGCGCCAGCAGCTTGGGTGATACAGGGGGCTCCTACGGCTACACCTTC,CASSLGDTGGSYGYTF
17,TRBD1,TRBJ2-7,TRBV7-6,-,TGTGCCAGCAGCCGTTCGACAGGGGTCGATTACCCCTACGAGCAGTACTTC,CASSRSTGVDYPYEQYF
13,-,TRBJ1-4,TRBV29-1,-,TGCAGCGGGGTAGCAGGAGGCAATGAAAAACTGTTTTTT,CSGVAGGNEKLFF
14,TRBD1,TRBJ2-5,TRBV9,few,TGTGCCAGCAGCGGACTGGGACAGACAGAGACCCAGTACTTC,CASSGLGQTETQYF
16,TRBD1,TRBJ2-4,TRBV5-8,-,TGTGCCAGCAGCTTAGGACAGGGGGTAGCCAAAAACATTCAGTACTTC,CASSLGQGVAKNIQYF
17,TRBD1,TRBJ2-2,TRBV7-2,-,TGTGCCAGCAGCTTAGATCAAAGACAGGGTCGGGCCGGGGAGCTGTTTTTT,CASSLDQRQGRAGELFF